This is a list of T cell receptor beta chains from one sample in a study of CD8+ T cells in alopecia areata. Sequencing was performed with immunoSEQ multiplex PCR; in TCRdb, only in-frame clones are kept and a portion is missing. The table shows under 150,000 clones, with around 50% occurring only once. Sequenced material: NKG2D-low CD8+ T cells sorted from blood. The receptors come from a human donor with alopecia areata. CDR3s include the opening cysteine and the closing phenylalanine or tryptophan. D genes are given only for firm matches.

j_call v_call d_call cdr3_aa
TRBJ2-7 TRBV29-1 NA CSLMDGFYEQYF
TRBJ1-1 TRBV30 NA CAWSWGDNTEAFF
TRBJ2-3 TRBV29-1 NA CSGMQVTDRYF
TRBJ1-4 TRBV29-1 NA CSVGGGSEKLFF
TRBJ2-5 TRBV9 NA CASSPGQLQETQYF
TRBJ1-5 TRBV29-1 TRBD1 CSARDRGLEQPQHF
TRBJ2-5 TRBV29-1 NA CSVVRPLQETQYF
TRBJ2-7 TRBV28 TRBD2 CASRGEMPYEQYF
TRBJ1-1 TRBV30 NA CAWSVMVAPNTEAFF
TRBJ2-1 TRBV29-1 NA CSVVALQYNEQFF
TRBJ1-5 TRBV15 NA CATSSSTVNSNQPQHF
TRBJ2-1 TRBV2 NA CASITGSAYNEQFF
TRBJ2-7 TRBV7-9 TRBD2 CASSLRGGSYEQYF
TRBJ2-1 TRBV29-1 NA CSVEWQSSYNEQFF
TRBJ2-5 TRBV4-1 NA CASSQEETQYF
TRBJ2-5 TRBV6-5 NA CASSYLGRETQYF
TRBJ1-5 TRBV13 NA CASSSGPTLSQPQHF
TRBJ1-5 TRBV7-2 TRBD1 CASSLVVRGQEPQHF
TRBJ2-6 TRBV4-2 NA CASSRSGEGGTGANVLTF
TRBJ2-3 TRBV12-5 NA CASGLDGEDTQYF
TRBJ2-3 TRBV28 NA CASSPRQALAGQYF
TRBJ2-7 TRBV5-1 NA CASSLEADYEQYF
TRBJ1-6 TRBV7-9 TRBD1 CASSLGQGDSPLHF
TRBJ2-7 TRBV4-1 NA CASSPGVTYEQYF
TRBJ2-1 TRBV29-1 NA CSVAVSYNEQFF
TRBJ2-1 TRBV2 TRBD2 CASFRLAGGNEQFF
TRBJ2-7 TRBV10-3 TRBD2 CAITDEAGAGEQYF
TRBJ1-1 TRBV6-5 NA CASRAGTPFEAFF
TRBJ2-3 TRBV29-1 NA CSVIGEVGDGGDTQYF
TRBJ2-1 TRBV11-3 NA CASSPDVAAYNEQFF
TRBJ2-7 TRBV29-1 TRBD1 CSVEGTGNYEQYF
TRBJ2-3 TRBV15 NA CATSTYLTDTQYF
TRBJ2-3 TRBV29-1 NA CSVVRDTQYF
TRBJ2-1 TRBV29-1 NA CSADSTYNEQFF
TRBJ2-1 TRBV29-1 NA CSVDKQFF
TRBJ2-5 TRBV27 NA CASGGWMETQYF